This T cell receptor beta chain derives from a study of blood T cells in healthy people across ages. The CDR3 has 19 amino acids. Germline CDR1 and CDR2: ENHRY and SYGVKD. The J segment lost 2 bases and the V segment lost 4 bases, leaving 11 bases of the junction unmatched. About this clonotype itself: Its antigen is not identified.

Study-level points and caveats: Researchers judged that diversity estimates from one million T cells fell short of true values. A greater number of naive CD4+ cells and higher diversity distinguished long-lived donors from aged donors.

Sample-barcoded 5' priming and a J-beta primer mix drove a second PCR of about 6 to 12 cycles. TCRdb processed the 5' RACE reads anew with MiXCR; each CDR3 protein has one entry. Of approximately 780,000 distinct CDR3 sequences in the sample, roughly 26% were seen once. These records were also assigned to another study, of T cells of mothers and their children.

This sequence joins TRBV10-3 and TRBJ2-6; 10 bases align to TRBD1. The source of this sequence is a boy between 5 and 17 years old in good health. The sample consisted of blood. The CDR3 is CAISGDRGSHTPGANVLTF. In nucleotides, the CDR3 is TGTGCCATCAGTGGGGACAGGGGCTCCCACACGCCTGGGGCCAACGTCCTGACTTTC.